Following are 21 T cell receptor beta chains from one sample sequenced in a study of T cell changes during pregnancy in multiple sclerosis. Sequencing used immunoSEQ multiplex PCR; TCRdb keeps in-frame clones, though not all of them. The top ten hold more than 9% of the sample, which has tens of thousands of clones, roughly 89% seen once. The sample here was CD8+ T cells from peripheral blood mononuclear cells, taken in the second trimester of pregnancy. The source of these receptors is a female donor with multiple sclerosis, enrolled in a pregnancy study.

The rearrangement links TRBV10-3 to TRBJ2-1, with D perhaps TRBD1 (5 bases). Germline CDR1 and CDR2: ENHRY and SYGVKD. Trimming took 2 bases from V and 5 from J, leaving 13 bases between them. The CDR3 has 15 amino acids. CDR3 coding DNA: TGTGCCATCAGTGAGGGGCAGGGTAGTAACAATGAGCAGTTCTTC. Translated, it gives CAISEGQGSNNEQFF.

Only one count was recorded for this clone. This sequence joins TRBV7-3 and TRBJ2-1; 7 nucleotides align to TRBD2. The CDR3 length is 16 residues. The V segment lost 4 bases and the J segment 1 base; nucleotides outside the gene matches: 7. The germline V gene encodes CDR1 SGHTA and CDR2 FQGTGA. CDR3 nucleotide sequence: TGTGCCAGCAGCTATACTGGGGGACTATCCTACAATGAGCAGTTCTTC. This encodes CASSYTGGLSYNEQFF. Variable domain in full (rest from reference TRBV7-3 and TRBJ2-1): GAGVSQTPSNKVTEKGKYVELRCDPISGHTALYWYRQSLGQGPEFLIYFQGTGAADDSGLPNDRFFAVRPEGSVSTLKIQRTERGDSAVYLCASSYTGGLSYNEQFFGPGTRLTVL.

V gene TRBV7-9 combines with J gene TRBJ1-1; D not resolved. The CDR3 has 15 residues. Trimming left V 7 bases short and J 2 bases short, with 17 bases between. Germline lookup yields CDR1 SEHNR and CDR2 FQNEAQ (reference sequence). The CDR3 here is CASTPGTGFNTEAFF. The CDR3 nucleotides read TGTGCCAGCACCCCAGGTACGGGGTTTAACACTGAAGCTTTCTTT.

This clone was recorded once. The V call is TRBV5-4, the J call TRBJ1-1; 10 nucleotides align to TRBD1. Germline V gene data show CDR1 as SGHNT and CDR2 as YYREEE (reference sequence). The CDR3 extends over 16 amino acids. The V gene end was trimmed by 2 bases and the J gene end by 0 bases; junction bases not matched to a gene: 4. In DNA, the CDR3 is TGTGCCAGCAGCTTACCGGGACAGGGGATGAACACTGAAGCTTTCTTT. It yields the protein CASSLPGQGMNTEAFF.

This clone was seen only once. The chain employs TRBV5-1 and TRBJ2-1; TRBD1 matches 9 bases. Per the germline V gene, CDR1 is SGHRS and CDR2 is YFSETQ. This CDR3 is 16 amino acids long. V was pared by 1 base and J by 6 bases, with 8 bases of the junction left unmatched. CDR3 amino acids: CASSLRPGQGGNEQFF. The CDR3 DNA reads TGCGCCAGCAGCTTGCGGCCGGGACAGGGTGGCAATGAGCAGTTCTTC.

The chain carries TRBV27 and TRBJ2-3, with 7 bases identical to TRBD2. The V gene end was trimmed by 2 bases and the J gene end by 6 bases; junction bases not matched to a gene: 8. Germline-derived CDR1 and CDR2 are MNHEY and SMNVEV (reference sequence). The CDR3 covers 15 residues. CDR3 sequence reads: CASSLVDSSGDTQYF. The CDR3 nucleotides read TGTGCCAGCAGTTTAGTGGATAGTAGCGGGGATACGCAGTATTTT.

The genes are TRBV4-1 and TRBJ1-4; D is unclear. This CDR3 has 13 residues. CDR1 MGHRA and CDR2 YSYEKL come from the germline V gene. Trimming cost V 3 bases and J 7 bases, with 9 bases left between them. Written as DNA, the CDR3 is TGCGCCAGCAGCCAGGTCCTCGGTGAAAAACTGTTTTTT. It encodes CASSQVLGEKLFF.

The chain carries TRBV30 and TRBJ1-2, with D possibly being TRBD1 (5 bases). V lost 5 bases to trimming and J lost 7 bases, with 14 bases between them. Germline CDR1 reads GTSNPN; CDR2 reads SVGIG (reference sequence). The CDR3 is 12 residues long. The CDR3 loop is CAWGDRVLGYTF. For the CDR3, the DNA is TGTGCCTGGGGCGACAGAGTCCTTGGCTACACCTTC.

This chain uses TRBV6-6 with TRBJ2-3; 7 nucleotides align to TRBD2. Germline assignment: CDR1 MNHNY and CDR2 SVGAGI (reference sequence). This CDR3 contains 16 residues. After removal of 4 bases from V and 2 bases from J, the junction contained 9 bases not matched to a gene. The DNA for the CDR3 is TGTGCCAGCAGTTCGAGGACTAGATTGAACACAGATACGCAGTATTTT. Translated: CASSSRTRLNTDTQYF.

The V call is TRBV9, the J call TRBJ1-2; 7 nucleotides line up with TRBD1. CDR1 is SGDLS and CDR2 is YYNGEE in the germline V gene. The CDR3 runs 15 residues. Trimming removed 0 bases from V and 5 bases from J; junction bases left unmatched: 7. CDR3 nucleotide sequence: TGTGCCAGCAGCGTAGGACAGGGCCTACCTTATGGCTACACCTTC. Residues: CASSVGQGLPYGYTF. The whole variable domain, filled in from reference TRBV9 and TRBJ1-2, reads DSGVTQTPKHLITATGQRVTLRCSPRSGDLSVYWYQQSLDQGLQFLIQYYNGEERAKGNILERFSAQQFPDLHSELNLSSLELGDSALYFCASSVGQGLPYGYTFGSGTRLTVV.

A few counts support this clone. This sequence joins TRBV19 and TRBJ1-5; TRBD1 is a possible D gene (6 bases). The V end was cut by 4 bases, the J end by 3 bases, with 19 bases between. CDR3 length equals 17 residues. CDR1 and CDR2 (germline): LNHDA, SQIVND (reference sequence). CDR3 amino acids: CASSTPDGTRTNQPQHF. CDR3 in DNA: TGTGCCAGTAGTACCCCCGACGGGACAAGAACCAATCAGCCCCAGCATTTT.

V usage is TRBV28 and J usage is TRBJ2-7, with D tentatively TRBD2 (6 bases). Trimming removed 7 bases at V and 6 bases at J, with 10 bases between. This CDR3 spans 11 amino acids. Per the germline V gene, CDR1 is MDHEN and CDR2 is SYDVKM. The CDR3 nucleotides are TGTGCCAGCAAAGGAGGGGCCGAGCAGTACTTC. Protein sequence: CASKGGAEQYF.

This chain joins TRBV5-4 and TRBJ2-2; 8 bases map to TRBD2. The V gene end was trimmed by 0 bases and the J gene end by 3 bases; junction bases not matched to a gene: 7. The CDR3 spans 17 residues. Per germline, CDR1 SGHNT and CDR2 YYREEE (reference sequence). The CDR3 loop is CASSLDPGRADTGELFF. The CDR3 bases are TGTGCCAGCAGCTTGGATCCCGGGAGGGCCGACACCGGGGAGCTGTTTTTT.

The rearrangement uses TRBV30 and TRBJ1-6; 9 nucleotides align to TRBD1. The germline V gene has CDR1 GTSNPN and CDR2 SVGIG (reference sequence). V lost 4 bases to trimming and J lost 4 bases; unmatched junction nucleotides: 5. The CDR3 has 15 residues. As DNA, the CDR3 is TGTGCCTGGACCCCGGGACAGGGTTATAATTCACCCCTCCACTTT. Translation: CAWTPGQGYNSPLHF. Using reference TRBV30 and TRBJ1-6 for the parts outside the CDR3, the full variable domain is SQTIHQWPATLVQPVGSPLSLECTVEGTSNPNLYWYRQAAGRGLQLLFYSVGIGQISSEVPQNLSASRPQDRQFILSSKKLLLSDSGFYLCAWTPGQGYNSPLHFGNGTRLTVT.

The chain has TRBV11-2 and TRBJ2-7; TRBD1 is a possible D gene (6 bases). This CDR3 is 14 amino acids long. V dropped 3 bases and J dropped 5 bases, with 14 bases sitting between them. The V gene's germline CDR1 is SGHAT and CDR2 FQNNGV. CDR3 in amino acids: CASSLGRGGDEQYF. DNA of the CDR3: TGTGCCAGCAGCTTGGGCAGGGGTGGTGACGAGCAGTACTTC.

The rearrangement uses TRBV15 and TRBJ1-1, with no clear D. Trimming pared 3 bases from V and 5 bases from J, leaving 13 bases between. The CDR3 runs 14 residues. Germline lookup yields CDR1 LNHNV and CDR2 YYDKDF (reference sequence). In DNA, the CDR3 is TGTGCCACCAGCAGTGGGAGTCCGGTTACTGAAGCTTTCTTT. It specifies CATSSGSPVTEAFF.

The gene calls are TRBV4-1 and TRBJ2-1; 8 bases align to TRBD2. This CDR3 spans 18 amino acids. V trimming: 0 bases; J trimming: 3 bases; junction bases outside the gene matches: 10. CDR1 is MGHRA, CDR2 YSYEKL, per germline. The CDR3: CASSQDRVAGYGYNEQFF. CDR3 nucleotides: TGCGCCAGCAGCCAAGATAGGGTAGCGGGGTACGGCTACAATGAGCAGTTCTTC.

The J gene is TRBJ1-3, the V gene TRBV2; D possibly corresponds to TRBD1 (5 bases). From germline, CDR1 is SNHLY and CDR2 FYNNEI. CDR3 length equals 17 residues. The germline V and J ends were trimmed by 4 bases and 0 bases, with 16 bases remaining between them. The CDR3 loop reads CASSASPTVFSGNTIYF. The CDR3 DNA reads TGTGCCAGCAGTGCCTCCCCGACAGTTTTCTCTGGAAACACCATATATTTT.

The chain combines TRBV5-8 with TRBJ1-1; D is unclear. Trimming took 6 bases from V and 1 from J, leaving 13 bases between them. The germline CDR1 and CDR2 sequences are SGHTS and YDEGEE. The CDR3 is made up of 14 amino acids. This CDR3 reads CASTPPHPNTEAFF. In DNA form, the CDR3 reads TGTGCCAGCACCCCCCCCCATCCGAACACTGAAGCTTTCTTT.

This chain uses TRBV11-2 with TRBJ2-1; D ambiguous. In germline, CDR1 is SGHAT, CDR2 FQNNGV. This CDR3 is 13 amino acids long. V shed 1 base and J shed 4 bases, with 5 bases lying between them. The CDR3 protein is CASSLVEYNEQFF. CDR3 sequence (DNA): TGTGCCAGCAGCTTAGTGGAGTACAATGAGCAGTTCTTC.

The CDR3 nucleotides read TGTGCCAGCAGTACTACAGGGTATGGCTACACCTTC. Its translation: CASSTTGYGYTF. The chain combines TRBV9 with TRBJ1-2; tentative D call: TRBD1 (6 bases). V was trimmed by 5 bases and J by 5 bases, leaving 10 bases between them. CDR3 length equals 12 residues. Germline V CDR1 and CDR2: SGDLS, YYNGEE.